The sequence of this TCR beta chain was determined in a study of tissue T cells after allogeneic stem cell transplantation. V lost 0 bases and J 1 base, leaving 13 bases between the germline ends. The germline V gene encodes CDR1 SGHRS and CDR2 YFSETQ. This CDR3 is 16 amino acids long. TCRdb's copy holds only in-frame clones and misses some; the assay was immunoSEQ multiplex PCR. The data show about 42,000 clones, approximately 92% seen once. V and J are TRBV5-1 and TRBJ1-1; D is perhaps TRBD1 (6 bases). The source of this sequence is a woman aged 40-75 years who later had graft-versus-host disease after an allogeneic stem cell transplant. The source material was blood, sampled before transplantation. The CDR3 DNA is TGCGCCAGCAGCTTGGTAGGGGCGGGGGCGAACACTGAAGCTTTCTTT. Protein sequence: CASSLVGAGANTEAFF.